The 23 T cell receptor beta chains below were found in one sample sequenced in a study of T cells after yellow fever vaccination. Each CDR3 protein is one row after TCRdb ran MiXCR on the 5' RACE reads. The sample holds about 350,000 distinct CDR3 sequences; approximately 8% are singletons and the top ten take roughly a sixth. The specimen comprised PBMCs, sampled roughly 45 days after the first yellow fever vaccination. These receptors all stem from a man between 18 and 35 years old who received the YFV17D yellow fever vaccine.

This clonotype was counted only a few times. CDR3: CASSYRGQGDYTF. The CDR3 DNA reads TGTGCCAGCAGTTACAGGGGACAGGGAGACTACACCTTC. The chain carries TRBV6-6 and TRBJ1-2; 9 nucleotides line up with TRBD1. The CDR3 runs 13 residues. J lost 10 bases, V lost 2 bases, and 5 bases had no gene match. Germline values: CDR1 MNHNY, CDR2 SVGAGI (reference sequence).

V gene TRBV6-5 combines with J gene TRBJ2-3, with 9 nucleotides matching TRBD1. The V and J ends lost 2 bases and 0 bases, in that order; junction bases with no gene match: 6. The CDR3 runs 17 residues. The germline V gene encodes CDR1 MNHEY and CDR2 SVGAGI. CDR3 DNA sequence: TGTGCCAGCAGTTACGCGGACAGGGGCTTAAGCACAGATACGCAGTATTTT. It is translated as CASSYADRGLSTDTQYF.

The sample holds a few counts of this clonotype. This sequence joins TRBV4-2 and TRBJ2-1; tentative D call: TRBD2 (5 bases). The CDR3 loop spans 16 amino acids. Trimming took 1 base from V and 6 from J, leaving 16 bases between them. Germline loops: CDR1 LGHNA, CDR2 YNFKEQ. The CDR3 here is CASSQVKAGPLNEQFF. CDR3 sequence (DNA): TGTGCCAGCAGCCAAGTCAAGGCGGGTCCCCTCAATGAGCAGTTCTTC.

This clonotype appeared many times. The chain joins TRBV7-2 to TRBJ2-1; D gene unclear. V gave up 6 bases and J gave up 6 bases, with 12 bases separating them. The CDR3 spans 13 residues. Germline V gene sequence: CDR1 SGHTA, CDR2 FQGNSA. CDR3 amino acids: CASRFGGANEQFF. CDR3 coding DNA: TGTGCCAGCAGGTTCGGTGGAGCCAATGAGCAGTTCTTC.

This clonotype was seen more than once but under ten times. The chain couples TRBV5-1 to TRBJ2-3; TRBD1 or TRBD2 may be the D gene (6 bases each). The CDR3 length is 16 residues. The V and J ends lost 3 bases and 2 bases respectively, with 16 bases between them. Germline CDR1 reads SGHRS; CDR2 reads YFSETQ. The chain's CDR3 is CASSSGAPRVTDTQYF. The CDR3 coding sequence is TGCGCCAGCAGCTCGGGGGCGCCTAGGGTCACAGATACGCAGTATTTT. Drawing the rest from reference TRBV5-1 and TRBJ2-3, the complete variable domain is KAGVTQTPRYLIKTRGQQVTLSCSPISGHRSVSWYQQTPGQGLQFLFEYFSETQRNKGNFPGRFSGRQFSNSRSEMNVSTLELGDSALYLCASSSGAPRVTDTQYFGPGTRLTVL.

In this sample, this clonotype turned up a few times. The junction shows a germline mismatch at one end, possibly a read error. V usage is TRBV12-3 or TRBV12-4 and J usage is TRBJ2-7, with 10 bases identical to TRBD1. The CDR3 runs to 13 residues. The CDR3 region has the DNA TGTGCCAGCAGTTTGCGAGACAGGGGGCTGCGCGACTTC. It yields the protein CASSLRDRGLRDF.

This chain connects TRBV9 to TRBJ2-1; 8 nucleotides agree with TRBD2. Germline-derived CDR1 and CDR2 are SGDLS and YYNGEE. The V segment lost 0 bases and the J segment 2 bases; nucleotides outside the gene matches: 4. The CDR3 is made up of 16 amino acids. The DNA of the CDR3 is TGTGCCAGCAGCGTAGGTCCCGGGGGGGCCTACAATGAGCAGTTCTTC. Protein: CASSVGPGGAYNEQFF.

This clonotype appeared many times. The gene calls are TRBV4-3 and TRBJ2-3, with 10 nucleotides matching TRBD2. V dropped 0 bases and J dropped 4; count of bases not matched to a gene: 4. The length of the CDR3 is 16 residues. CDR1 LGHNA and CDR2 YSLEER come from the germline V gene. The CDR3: CASSQDLAGGADTQYF. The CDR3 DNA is TGCGCCAGCAGCCAAGATTTAGCGGGGGGCGCAGATACGCAGTATTTT.

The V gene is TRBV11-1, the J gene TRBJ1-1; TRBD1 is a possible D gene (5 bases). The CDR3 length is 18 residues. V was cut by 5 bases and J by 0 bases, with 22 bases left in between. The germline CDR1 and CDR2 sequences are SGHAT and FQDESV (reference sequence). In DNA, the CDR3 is TGTGCCAGCAGCCCGAAGAATGCGGGGGACGGGGTGAACACTGAAGCTTTCTTT. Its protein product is CASSPKNAGDGVNTEAFF.

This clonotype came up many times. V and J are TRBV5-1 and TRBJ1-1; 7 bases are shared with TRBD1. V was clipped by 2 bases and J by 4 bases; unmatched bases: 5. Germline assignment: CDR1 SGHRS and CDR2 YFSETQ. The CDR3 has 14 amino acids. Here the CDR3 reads CASSLGGDLTEAFF. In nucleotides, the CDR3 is TGCGCCAGCAGCTTAGGGGGCGACCTCACTGAAGCTTTCTTT.

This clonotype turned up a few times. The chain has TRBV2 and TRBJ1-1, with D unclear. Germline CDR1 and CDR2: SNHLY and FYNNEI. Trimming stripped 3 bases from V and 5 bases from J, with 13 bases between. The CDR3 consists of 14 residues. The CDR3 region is CASSESSVGTEAFF. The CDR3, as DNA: TGTGCCAGCAGTGAGAGCAGTGTGGGGACTGAAGCTTTCTTT.

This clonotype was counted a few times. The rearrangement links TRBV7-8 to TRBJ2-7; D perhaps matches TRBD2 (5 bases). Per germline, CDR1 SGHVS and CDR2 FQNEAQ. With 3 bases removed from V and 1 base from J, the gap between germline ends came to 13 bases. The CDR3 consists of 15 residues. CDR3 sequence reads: CASSLGAVGSYEQYV. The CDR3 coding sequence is TGTGCCAGCAGCTTGGGAGCCGTCGGGTCCTACGAGCAGTACGTC.

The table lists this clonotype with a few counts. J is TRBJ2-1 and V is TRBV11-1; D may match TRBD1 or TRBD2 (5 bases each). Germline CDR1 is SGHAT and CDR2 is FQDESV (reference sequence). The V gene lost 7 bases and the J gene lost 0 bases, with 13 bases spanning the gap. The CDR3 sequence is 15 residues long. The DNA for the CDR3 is TGTGCCAGCACCCCGGGGACGAGCTCCTACAATGAGCAGTTCTTC. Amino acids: CASTPGTSSYNEQFF.

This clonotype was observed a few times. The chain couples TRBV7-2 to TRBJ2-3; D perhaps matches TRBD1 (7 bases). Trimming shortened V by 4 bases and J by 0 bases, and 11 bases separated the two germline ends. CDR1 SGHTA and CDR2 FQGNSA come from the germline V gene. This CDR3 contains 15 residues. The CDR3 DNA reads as TGTGCCAGCAGCTCGACAGGGACTAGCACAGATACGCAGTATTTT. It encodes CASSSTGTSTDTQYF.

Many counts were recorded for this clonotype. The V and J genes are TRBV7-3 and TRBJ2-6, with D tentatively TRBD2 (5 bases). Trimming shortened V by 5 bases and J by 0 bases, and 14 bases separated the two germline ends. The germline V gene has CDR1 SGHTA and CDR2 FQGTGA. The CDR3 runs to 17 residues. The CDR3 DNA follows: TGTGCCAGCAGCCGGACGTCTAGCAGCTCTGGGGCCAACGTCCTGACTTTC. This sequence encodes CASSRTSSSSGANVLTF.

The CDR3: CSARSTTGGYEQYF. CDR3 coding DNA: TGCAGTGCTAGATCAACGACAGGGGGCTACGAGCAGTACTTC. The gene calls are TRBV20-1 and TRBJ2-7, with 9 bases aligning to TRBD1. CDR3 size: 14 residues. Per germline, CDR1 DFQATT and CDR2 SNEGSKA (reference sequence). The V gene end was trimmed by 2 bases and the J gene end by 3 bases; junction bases not matched to a gene: 5.

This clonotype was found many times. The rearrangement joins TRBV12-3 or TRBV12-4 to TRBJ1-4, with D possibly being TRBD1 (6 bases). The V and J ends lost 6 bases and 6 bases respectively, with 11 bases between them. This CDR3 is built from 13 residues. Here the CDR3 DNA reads TGTGCCAGCAGGCCCCACAGGGATGAAAAACTGTTTTTT. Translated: CASRPHRDEKLFF.

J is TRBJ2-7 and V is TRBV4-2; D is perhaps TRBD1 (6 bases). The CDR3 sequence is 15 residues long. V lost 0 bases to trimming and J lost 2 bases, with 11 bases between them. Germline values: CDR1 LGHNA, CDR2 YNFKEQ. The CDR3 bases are TGTGCCAGCAGCCAAGATTTGGGGGCGGCCTACGAGCAGTACGTC. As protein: CASSQDLGAAYEQYV.

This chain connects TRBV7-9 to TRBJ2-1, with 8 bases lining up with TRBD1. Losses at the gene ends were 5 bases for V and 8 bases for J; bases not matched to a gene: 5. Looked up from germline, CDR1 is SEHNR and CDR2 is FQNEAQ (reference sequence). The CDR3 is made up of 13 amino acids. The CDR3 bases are TGTGCCAGCAGCCTCAGGACAGGGTATGAGCAGTTCTTC. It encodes CASSLRTGYEQFF.

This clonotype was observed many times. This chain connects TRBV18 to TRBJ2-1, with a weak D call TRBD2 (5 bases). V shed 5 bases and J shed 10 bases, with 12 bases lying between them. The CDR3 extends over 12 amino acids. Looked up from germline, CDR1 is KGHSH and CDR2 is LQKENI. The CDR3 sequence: CASSGGLGEQFF. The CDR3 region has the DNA TGTGCCAGCTCAGGAGGCCTTGGGGAGCAGTTCTTC.

CDR3 in amino acids: CASSVGASGGTTGELFF. Here the CDR3 DNA reads TGTGCCAGCAGCGTAGGGGCTAGCGGGGGGACCACCGGGGAGCTGTTTTTT. The chain has TRBV9 and TRBJ2-2, with TRBD2 matching over 11 bases. Germline V gene data show CDR1 as SGDLS and CDR2 as YYNGEE. The CDR3 consists of 17 residues. Losses at the gene ends were 0 bases for V and 4 bases for J; bases not matched to a gene: 5.

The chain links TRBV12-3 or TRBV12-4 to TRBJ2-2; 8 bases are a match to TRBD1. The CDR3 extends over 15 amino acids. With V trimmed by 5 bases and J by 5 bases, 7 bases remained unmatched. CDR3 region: CASSTQGARTGELFF. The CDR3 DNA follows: TGTGCCAGCAGTACTCAGGGGGCCCGGACCGGGGAGCTGTTTTTT.

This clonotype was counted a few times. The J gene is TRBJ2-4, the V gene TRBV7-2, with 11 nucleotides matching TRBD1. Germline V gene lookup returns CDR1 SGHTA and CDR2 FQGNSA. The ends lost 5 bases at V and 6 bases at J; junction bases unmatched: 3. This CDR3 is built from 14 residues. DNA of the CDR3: TGTGCCAGCAGCAAGGGACAGGGGGGAAACATTCAGTACTTC. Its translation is CASSKGQGGNIQYF. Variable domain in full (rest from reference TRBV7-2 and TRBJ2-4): GAGVSQSPSNKVTEKGKDVELRCDPISGHTALYWYRQSLGQGLEFLIYFQGNSAPDKSGLPSDRFSAERTGGSVSTLTIQRTQQEDSAVYLCASSKGQGGNIQYFGAGTRLSVL.